This is a list of T cell receptor beta chains from one sample in a study of Ad26.COV2.S vaccination and SARS-CoV-2 variants. The protocol was immunoSEQ multiplex PCR, while the TCRdb copy is restricted to in-frame clones and leaves out a portion. The sample records about 440,000 clones, 87% being singletons. The starting material was peripheral blood, obtained in a trial of Ad26.COV2.S vaccine versus placebo. These receptors were taken from a person aged 18 to 59 who received the Ad26.COV2.S COVID-19 vaccine or a placebo. Both conserved end residues are part of each CDR3. D genes are given only for firm matches. The size field is filled for only some rows; it gives once, few, many or a size class.

v_gene,abundance,j_gene,d_gene,CDR3aa,CDR3nt
TRBV30,NA,TRBJ2-6,NA,CAWRRGGSGANVLTF,TGTGCCTGGAGAAGAGGGGGCTCTGGGGCCAACGTCCTGACTTTC
TRBV7-2,NA,TRBJ1-4,NA,CASSLRLSNEKLFF,TGTGCCAGCAGCTTGAGGCTAAGTAATGAAAAACTGTTTTTT
TRBV7-3,NA,TRBJ2-2,NA,CASSLGGDGGELFF,TGTGCCAGCAGCTTAGGAGGGGACGGCGGGGAGCTGTTTTTT
TRBV12-3/TRBV12-4,NA,TRBJ1-6,NA,CASRRDRNSPLHF,TGTGCCAGCAGGCGGGATAGAAATTCACCCCTCCACTTT
TRBV2,NA,TRBJ1-6,NA,CASSGQNNSPLHF,TGTGCCAGCAGTGGACAGAATAATTCACCCCTCCACTTT
TRBV19,NA,TRBJ1-2,TRBD1,CASSAGTAPTYGYTF,TGTGCCAGTAGTGCGGGGACAGCCCCCACTTATGGCTACACCTTC
TRBV30,NA,TRBJ1-2,TRBD1,CAWSVRQGYGYTF,TGTGCCTGGAGTGTACGACAGGGCTATGGCTACACCTTC
TRBV30,once,TRBJ1-2,NA,CAWAPGSPSYTF,TGTGCCTGGGCGCCGGGGTCTCCGAGCTACACCTTC
TRBV29-1,NA,TRBJ1-3,TRBD1,CSVVTGSGNTIYF,TGCAGCGTCGTGACAGGGTCTGGAAACACCATATATTTT
TRBV5-1,few,TRBJ2-2,TRBD1,CASSPLTGGVGGELFF,TGCGCCAGCAGCCCTCTGACAGGGGGCGTCGGCGGGGAGCTGTTTTTT
TRBV5-8,NA,TRBJ2-1,NA,CASSSPRTSYNEQFF,TGTGCCAGCAGCTCCCCGCGGACATCCTACAATGAGCAGTTCTTC
TRBV7-2,NA,TRBJ1-6,NA,CASTTTPGAPLHF,TGTGCCAGCACCACCACTCCGGGGGCTCCCCTCCACTTT
TRBV7-2,NA,TRBJ2-7,TRBD1,CASSPRTGKVYEQYF,TGTGCCAGCAGCCCCAGGACAGGGAAGGTCTACGAGCAGTACTTC